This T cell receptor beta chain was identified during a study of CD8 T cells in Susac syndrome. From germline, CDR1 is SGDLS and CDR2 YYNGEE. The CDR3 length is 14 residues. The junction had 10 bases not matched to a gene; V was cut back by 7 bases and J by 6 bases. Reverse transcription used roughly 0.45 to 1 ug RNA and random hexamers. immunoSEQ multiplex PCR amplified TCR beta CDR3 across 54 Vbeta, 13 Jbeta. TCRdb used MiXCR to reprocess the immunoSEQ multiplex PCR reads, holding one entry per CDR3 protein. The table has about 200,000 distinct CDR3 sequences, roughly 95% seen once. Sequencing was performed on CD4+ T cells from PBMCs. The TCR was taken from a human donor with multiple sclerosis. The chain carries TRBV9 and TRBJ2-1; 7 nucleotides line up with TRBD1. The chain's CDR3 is CASARQGGINEQFF. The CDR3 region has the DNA TGTGCCAGCGCTAGACAGGGTGGTATCAATGAGCAGTTCTTC. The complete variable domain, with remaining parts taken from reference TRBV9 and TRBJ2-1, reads DSGVTQTPKHLITATGQRVTLRCSPRSGDLSVYWYQQSLDQGLQFLIQYYNGEERAKGNILERFSAQQFPDLHSELNLSSLELGDSALYFCASARQGGINEQFFGPGTRLTVL.